One and the same sample provided the 31 T cell receptor beta chains below, sequenced in a study of chemoradiotherapy in HPV16-positive cancers. Produced via immunoSEQ multiplex PCR; TCRdb's table is partial and in-frame only. The table includes about 15,000 clones, roughly nine tenths detected once. The specimen comprised blood, sampled from a patient who underwent chemoradiotherapy. These receptors were collected from a human donor with HPV-associated anogenital cancer.

The chain employs TRBV19 and TRBJ2-7, with D perhaps given as TRBD1 or TRBD2 (5 bases each). This CDR3 has 15 amino acids. The germline V and J ends were trimmed by 7 bases and 6 bases, with 22 bases remaining between them. Germline CDR1 is LNHDA and CDR2 is SQIVND (reference sequence). The CDR3 DNA is TGTGCCAGTATTCCCACGGGTAGGGGACCCTCCGAGCAGTACTTC. This codes for CASIPTGRGPSEQYF. Supplemented by reference TRBV19 and TRBJ2-7, the full variable domain reads DGGITQSPKYLFRKEGQNVTLSCEQNLNHDAMYWYRQDPGQGLRLIYYSQIVNDFQKGDIAEGYSVSREKKESFPLTVTSAQKNPTAFYLCASIPTGRGPSEQYFGPGTRLTVT.

The chain combines TRBV5-5 with TRBJ1-3; D gene uncertain. CDR1 is SGHKS, CDR2 YYEKEE, per germline (reference sequence). The CDR3 runs 16 residues. V was shortened by 0 bases and J by 2 bases, with 12 bases between the two germline ends. The CDR3 loop is CASSLDRTSPGNTIYF. CDR3 sequence (DNA): TGTGCCAGCAGCTTGGACCGAACCTCTCCTGGAAACACCATATATTTT.

In its sample, this clone was seen a few times. The chain joins TRBV30 to TRBJ2-7; TRBD1 aligns across 10 bases. The germline V gene encodes CDR1 GTSNPN and CDR2 SVGIG (reference sequence). This CDR3 contains 15 residues. V shed 3 bases, J shed 6 bases, and the junction held 11 bases outside the gene matches. CDR3 residues: CAWSSPGQGFSEQYF. DNA of the CDR3: TGTGCCTGGAGCTCACCGGGACAGGGGTTCTCCGAGCAGTACTTC.

The rearrangement joins TRBV7-9 to TRBJ1-3; 8 nucleotides align to TRBD1. V trimming: 3 bases; J trimming: 4 bases; junction bases outside the gene matches: 5. Germline lookup yields CDR1 SEHNR and CDR2 FQNEAQ (reference sequence). The CDR3 consists of 15 residues. The CDR3 region is CASSLQGAQGNTIYF. The CDR3 nucleotides are TGTGCCAGCAGCTTGCAGGGGGCGCAGGGAAACACCATATATTTT. Full variable domain (missing parts from reference TRBV7-9 and TRBJ1-3): DTGVSQNPRHKITKRGQNVTFRCDPISEHNRLYWYRQTLGQGPEFLTYFQNEAQLEKSRLLSDRFSAERPKGSFSTLEIQRTEQGDSAMYLCASSLQGAQGNTIYFGEGSWLTVV.

This sequence joins TRBV2 and TRBJ2-6; D not certain. The CDR3 sequence is 17 residues long. Trimming removed 5 bases at V and 5 bases at J, with 19 bases between. Germline V lookup: CDR1 SNHLY, CDR2 FYNNEI. CDR3 bases: TGTGCCAGCAGTATGCTTACCGTACAAAGTCGGGCCAACGTCCTGACTTTC. Protein product: CASSMLTVQSRANVLTF. Full variable domain (outside the CDR3, taken from reference TRBV2 and TRBJ2-6): EPEVTQTPSHQVTQMGQEVILRCVPISNHLYFYWYRQILGQKVEFLVSFYNNEISEKSEIFDDQFSVERPDGSNFTLKIRSTKLEDSAMYFCASSMLTVQSRANVLTFGAGSRLTVL.

This sequence joins TRBV11-3 and TRBJ1-1, with no clear D. V was trimmed by 0 bases and J by 2 bases, leaving 4 bases between them. This CDR3 has 13 residues. Germline-derived CDR1 and CDR2 are SGHNT and YENEEA. CDR3 loop: CASSLDQNTEAFF. The CDR3 coding sequence is TGTGCCAGCAGCTTAGATCAAAACACTGAAGCTTTCTTT.

Worth noting for this clone: At one end, the junction sequence differs from germline, possibly due to a read error. The chain joins TRBV10-3 to TRBJ1-5; D may be TRBD1 (5 bases). The CDR3 is 14 amino acids. Germline loops: CDR1 ENHRY, CDR2 SYGVKD. The CDR3 DNA follows: TGTGTCATCAGTTCTACAGGTAGCAATCAGCCCCAGCATTTT. It is translated as CVISSTGSNQPQHF.

The chain joins TRBV7-2 to TRBJ2-2; 8 bases are a match to TRBD1. This CDR3 has 18 residues. The trim removed 3 bases at V and 0 bases at J, leaving 9 bases unmatched. CDR1 is SGHTA and CDR2 is FQGNSA in the germline V gene. This CDR3 reads CASSFKSGTGSNTGELFF. DNA for the CDR3: TGTGCCAGCAGCTTCAAATCCGGGACAGGTTCGAACACCGGGGAGCTGTTTTTT.

This chain connects TRBV7-2 to TRBJ1-2; TRBD1 matches at 10 bases. Trimming took 3 bases from V and 4 from J; bases not matched to a gene: 8. Germline V gives CDR1 SGHTA, CDR2 FQGNSA. The CDR3 has 16 amino acids. CDR3 sequence (DNA): TGTGCCAGCAGCTTGGGGGGGACAGGGGTAATCTATGGCTACACCTTC. The encoded protein is CASSLGGTGVIYGYTF.

The V and J genes are TRBV27 and TRBJ2-2; D unresolved. Germline loops: CDR1 MNHEY, CDR2 SMNVEV (reference sequence). The CDR3 sequence is 13 residues long. The V and J ends lost 3 bases and 3 bases respectively, with 5 bases between them. The chain's CDR3 is CASSLGHTGELFF. DNA for the CDR3: TGTGCCAGCAGTTTGGGTCACACCGGGGAGCTGTTTTTT.

This clone has only one observation. V usage is TRBV5-1 and J usage is TRBJ1-5; 7 nucleotides match TRBD1. The V gene's germline CDR1 is SGHRS and CDR2 YFSETQ. The junction had 8 bases not matched to a gene; V was cut back by 4 bases and J by 4 bases. This CDR3 has 15 residues. The CDR3 nucleotides read TGCGCCAGCAGCCGTTCAGGGGGGGAAAATCAGCCCCAGCATTTT. It specifies CASSRSGGENQPQHF.

The chain carries TRBV5-1 and TRBJ1-1; D is possibly TRBD1 (6 bases). The germline V gene encodes CDR1 SGHRS and CDR2 YFSETQ. The CDR3 loop spans 13 amino acids. Between the trimmed V and J ends, which lost 4 bases and 4 bases, there was a span of 11 bases. The CDR3 is CASSPRGITEAFF. The CDR3 region has the DNA TGCGCCAGCAGCCCCAGGGGAATCACTGAAGCTTTCTTT. Full variable domain (missing parts from reference TRBV5-1 and TRBJ1-1): KAGVTQTPRYLIKTRGQQVTLSCSPISGHRSVSWYQQTPGQGLQFLFEYFSETQRNKGNFPGRFSGRQFSNSRSEMNVSTLELGDSALYLCASSPRGITEAFFGQGTRLTVV.

The chain is built from TRBV5-4 and TRBJ2-2; a possible D gene is TRBD2 (6 bases). Germline CDR1 SGHNT, CDR2 YYREEE (reference sequence). Trimming removed 0 bases at V and 5 bases at J, with 14 bases between. The CDR3 loop spans 16 amino acids. The CDR3: CASSLVGTEITGELFF. Here the CDR3 DNA reads TGTGCCAGCAGCTTGGTGGGGACTGAGATTACCGGGGAGCTGTTTTTT. The whole variable domain, remainder taken from reference TRBV5-4 and TRBJ2-2, is ETGVTQSPTHLIKTRGQQVTLRCSSQSGHNTVSWYQQALGQGPQFIFQYYREEENGRGNFPPRFSGLQFPNYSSELNVNALELDDSALYLCASSLVGTEITGELFFGEGSRLTVL.

CDR3 residues: CASSSSGTGYYEQYF. In DNA form, the CDR3 reads TGTGCCAGCAGTTCATCCGGGACAGGGTACTACGAGCAGTACTTC. The chain recombines TRBV6-1 with TRBJ2-7, with 9 bases aligning to TRBD1. The V gene's germline CDR1 is MNHNS and CDR2 SASEGT. This CDR3 has 15 residues. V was pared by 5 bases and J by 3 bases, with 8 bases of the junction left unmatched.

The V gene is TRBV5-3, the J gene TRBJ2-6; possibly TRBD1 for D (6 bases). TRBV5-3 is marked as an open reading frame, function uncertain. CDR3 length: 17 amino acids. V was shortened by 0 bases and J by 0 bases, with 10 bases between the two germline ends. In DNA, the CDR3 is TGTGCCAGAAGCTTGGAGGGGGAATCCTCTGGGGCCAACGTCCTGACTTTC. This sequence encodes CARSLEGESSGANVLTF.

The rearrangement links TRBV13 to TRBJ2-3; no reliable D call. The germline CDR1 and CDR2 sequences are PRHDT and FYEKMQ (reference sequence). The CDR3 has 13 amino acids. V was pared by 3 bases and J by 7 bases, with 11 bases between. CDR3 loop: CASSLAAQNTQYF. The CDR3 DNA follows: TGTGCCAGCAGCTTGGCTGCACAGAATACGCAGTATTTT.

The rearrangement uses TRBV5-1 and TRBJ1-1, with TRBD1 matching over 9 bases. The germline V gene has CDR1 SGHRS and CDR2 YFSETQ. The CDR3 extends over 14 amino acids. V lost 2 bases to trimming and J lost 2 bases; unmatched junction nucleotides: 1. CDR3 loop: CASSLQGANTEAFF. DNA of the CDR3: TGCGCCAGCAGCTTACAGGGGGCCAACACTGAAGCTTTCTTT.

The rearrangement joins TRBV28 to TRBJ2-5, with a tentative D call TRBD1 (7 bases). The DNA end is a closer match to TRBJ2-7, so the J assignment may be wrong. CDR3 length: 17 residues. The germline gives CDR1 MDHEN, CDR2 SYDVKM. The CDR3 here is CASSPPVGKGAGYEQYF. DNA for the CDR3: TGTGCCAGCAGTCCACCCGTAGGCAAGGGGGCGGGGTACGAGCAGTACTTC.

The chain has TRBV6-1 and TRBJ2-7; 12 positions match TRBD2. The germline CDR1 and CDR2 sequences are MNHNS and SASEGT. V was clipped by 2 bases and J by 2 bases; unmatched bases: 7. CDR3 length: 17 residues. For the CDR3, the DNA is TGTGCCAGCAGTGAATTAGGACTAGCGGGGCATCCCTACGAGCAGTACTTC. It encodes CASSELGLAGHPYEQYF.

This rearrangement joins TRBV9 to TRBJ1-1; D gene uncertain. Trimming removed 4 bases from V and 4 bases from J, with 11 bases in between. The germline gives CDR1 SGDLS, CDR2 YYNGEE. The CDR3 runs to 13 residues. The CDR3 bases are TGTGCCAGCAGCCCTGACACGTTCACTGAAGCTTTCTTT. Translating gives CASSPDTFTEAFF.

As regards this clone: This CDR3 is missing its conserved last phenylalanine or tryptophan, likely due to a read error. J is TRBJ2-7 and V is TRBV7-6; D is undetermined. V was clipped by 1 base and J by 2 bases, with 9 bases between them. This CDR3 has 14 amino acids. Germline-derived CDR1 and CDR2 are SGHVS and FNYEAQ. CDR3 coding DNA: TGTGCCAGCAGCTTAGGTCCGGATACCTACGAGCAGTACCTC. It codes for CASSLGPDTYEQYL.

The chain employs TRBV29-1 and TRBJ2-7; TRBD1 or TRBD2 may be the D gene (6 bases each). The CDR3 runs to 14 residues. The germline gives CDR1 SQVTM, CDR2 ANQGSEA. V dropped 1 base and J dropped 2 bases, with 12 bases sitting between them. The CDR3 sequence is CSVEAGGGTYEQYF. The CDR3 region has the DNA TGCAGCGTTGAAGCAGGAGGGGGAACCTACGAGCAGTACTTC.

The chain joins TRBV25-1 to TRBJ2-7; 9 bases line up with TRBD1. V trimming: 3 bases; J trimming: 0 bases; junction bases outside the gene matches: 6. Germline CDR1 is MGHDK and CDR2 is SYGVNS. CDR3 length: 16 residues. CDR3 nucleotides: TGTGCCAGCAGTGACCCTAGGACAGGGGTCTCCTACGAGCAGTACTTC. Translated: CASSDPRTGVSYEQYF.

The gene calls are TRBV9 and TRBJ2-2, with D unresolved. Germline loops: CDR1 SGDLS, CDR2 YYNGEE. The V end lost 3 bases, the J end lost 3 bases, and 3 bases lay between the germline ends. This CDR3 region has 12 residues. CDR3 nucleotides: TGTGCCAGCAGCGATTACACCGGGGAGCTGTTTTTT. It translates to CASSDYTGELFF.

This clone was found once. The chain uses TRBV14 and TRBJ1-2, with 7 bases fitting TRBD1. Germline CDR1 reads SGHDN; CDR2 reads FVKESK. This CDR3 has 15 residues. The V gene end was trimmed by 3 bases and the J gene end by 2 bases; junction bases not matched to a gene: 6. In nucleotides, the CDR3 is TGTGCCAGCAGCCAGGAGGGGGGACAGAACTATGGCTACACCTTC. Its protein is CASSQEGGQNYGYTF.

On this clone: One end of the junction does not line up with germline, which may come from a read error. This chain uses TRBV7-7 with TRBJ2-2; D call uncertain. Germline V lookup: CDR1 SSHAT, CDR2 FNYEAQ (reference sequence). The CDR3 contains 12 residues. The CDR3 loop is CASSLGTGELFF. For the CDR3, the DNA is TGTGCTAGCAGCTTAGGCACCGGGGAGCTGTTTTTT. The variable domain in full, with the rest retrieved from reference TRBV7-7 and TRBJ2-2, is GAGVSQSPRYKVTKRGQDVTLRCDPISSHATLYWYQQALGQGPEFLTYFNYEAQPDKSGLPSDRFSAERPEGSISTLTIQRTEQRDSAMYRCASSLGTGELFFGEGSRLTVL.

V gene TRBV19 combines with J gene TRBJ1-1, with 10 nucleotides matching TRBD1. The CDR3 consists of 14 residues. Trimming cost V 7 bases and J 1 base; bases outside gene matches: 3. Per germline, CDR1 LNHDA and CDR2 SQIVND (reference sequence). The CDR3 DNA reads TGTGCCAGTAAGACAGGGGGCGCGAACACTGAAGCTTTCTTT. This translates into CASKTGGANTEAFF.

The V call is TRBV11-2, the J call TRBJ2-5, with no clear D. There are 16 residues in the CDR3. The germline gives CDR1 SGHAT, CDR2 FQNNGV. V was trimmed by 0 bases and J by 0 bases, leaving 11 bases between them. The CDR3 region is CASSLEGLRDQETQYF. CDR3 nucleotides: TGTGCCAGCAGCTTAGAGGGCCTCCGAGACCAAGAGACCCAGTACTTC.

The chain recombines TRBV2 with TRBJ2-6, with TRBD1 identical over 9 bases. CDR1 is SNHLY, CDR2 FYNNEI, per germline. J lost 4 bases, V lost 7 bases, and 14 bases had no gene match. This CDR3 region has 18 residues. In DNA form, the CDR3 reads TGTGCCAGCACTATCAACCGGGACAGGGTGGCCGGGGCCAACGTCCTGACTTTC. It specifies CASTINRDRVAGANVLTF.

J is TRBJ1-2 and V is TRBV6-1; D remains ambiguous. The CDR3 sequence is 16 residues long. Per the germline V gene, CDR1 is MNHNS and CDR2 is SASEGT. The V end was cut by 0 bases, the J end by 1 base, with 12 bases between. The CDR3 is CASSEATGSFNYGYTF. DNA for the CDR3: TGTGCCAGCAGTGAAGCTACGGGAAGCTTTAACTATGGCTACACCTTC.

The rearrangement joins TRBV5-4 to TRBJ2-5, with 7 bases that match TRBD1. CDR3 length equals 13 residues. The J segment lost 5 bases and the V segment lost 4 bases, leaving 5 bases of the junction unmatched. CDR1 is SGHNT, CDR2 YYREEE, per germline (reference sequence). CDR3 nucleotides: TGTGCCAGCAGCGTGACAGGGTCCGAGACCCAGTACTTC. It specifies CASSVTGSETQYF.